Sequencing of this T cell receptor beta chain was carried out in a study of OX40 agonist ivuxolimab in advanced cancers. V trimming: 5 bases; J trimming: 3 bases; junction bases outside the gene matches: 6. From germline, CDR1 is MRHNA and CDR2 SNTAGT. CDR3 length equals 15 residues. Libraries were prepared by immunoSEQ multiplex PCR; TCRdb keeps only in-frame clonotypes and omits some of them. The data hold approximately 62,000 clones, with over 90% observed a single time. This clonotype was sampled from an adult with an advanced solid tumor such as melanoma, head and neck, liver or kidney cancer. The chain links TRBV6-4 to TRBJ2-1, with 8 bases fitting TRBD2. The input for sequencing was CD4+ or CD8+ T cells sorted from blood, taken in a trial of the OX40 agonist ivuxolimab. In nucleotides, the CDR3 is TGTGCCAGCAGTAGAGCGGGAGATGGCTACAATGAGCAGTTCTTC. This translates into CASSRAGDGYNEQFF.